One sample yielded the 9 T cell receptor beta chains listed below, sequenced in a study of blood T cell repertoires in COVID-19. Method: immunoSEQ multiplex PCR; TCRdb's copy keeps in-frame clones and lacks some. The sample comprises some 55,000 clones, around 87% of which are singletons, and approximately 7% rests with the top ten. Material: peripheral blood. All receptors come from a man aged 55 to 70 with acute or convalescent COVID-19.

CDR3 protein: CAIRRTGADTEAFF. The CDR3 DNA reads TGTGCCATCAGAAGGACAGGTGCGGACACTGAAGCTTTCTTT. V and J are TRBV10-3 and TRBJ1-1; 7 bases are a match to TRBD1. CDR1 is ENHRY and CDR2 is SYGVKD in the germline V gene. This CDR3 has 14 amino acids. The trim removed 6 bases at V and 3 bases at J, leaving 7 bases unmatched.

This chain joins TRBV5-6 and TRBJ2-7; 7 bases match TRBD1. Trimming at V came to 2 bases and at J to 2 bases, leaving 4 bases not matched to a gene. This CDR3 is 14 amino acids long. Per the germline V gene, CDR1 is SGHDT and CDR2 is YYEEEE. In DNA form, the CDR3 reads TGTGCCAGCAGCTTCCGTGACAGGGCCTACGAGCAGTACTTC. It codes for CASSFRDRAYEQYF.

This clone has only a few counts. The chain couples TRBV29-1 to TRBJ2-7; 7 bases are a match to TRBD1. The CDR3 runs to 17 residues. Germline V gene data show CDR1 as SQVTM and CDR2 as ANQGSEA. J gave up 2 bases and V 0 bases, and 13 bases lay outside the gene matches. The CDR3 loop reads CSVEDPSTDRPTYEQYF. In DNA, the CDR3 is TGCAGCGTTGAAGATCCCAGTACGGACAGGCCAACCTACGAGCAGTACTTC.

V usage is TRBV6-5 and J usage is TRBJ1-1; D is perhaps TRBD1 (5 bases). CDR1 is MNHEY and CDR2 is SVGAGI in the germline V gene. The germline V and J ends were trimmed by 4 bases and 3 bases, with 12 bases remaining between them. The CDR3 loop spans 14 amino acids. CDR3 residues: CASSWREGYTEAFF. In nucleotides, the CDR3 is TGTGCCAGCAGTTGGAGGGAGGGGTACACTGAAGCTTTCTTT.

On this clone: Because the CDR3's place on the DNA is in doubt, the DNA is left out and the CDR3 is given as listed by TCRdb. This chain connects TRBV6-2 or TRBV6-3 to TRBJ1-1; whether TRBD1, the table's D call, matches the DNA was not checked. From germline, CDR1 is MNHEY and CDR2 SVGEGT. The CDR3 is 13 amino acids in total, end residues counted. The CDR3 region is CASSTSYQGEAFF.

The V gene is TRBV6-2 or TRBV6-3, the J gene TRBJ2-2; the D is unclear. Per the germline V gene, CDR1 is MNHEY and CDR2 is SVGEGT. Trimming pared 2 bases from V and 0 bases from J, leaving 10 bases between. The CDR3 sequence is 16 residues long. The CDR3: CASSYGQTPNTGELFF. As DNA, the CDR3 is TGTGCCAGCAGTTACGGCCAGACTCCGAACACCGGGGAGCTGTTTTTT.

V usage is TRBV20-1 and J usage is TRBJ1-1; possibly TRBD1 for D (6 bases). The germline gives CDR1 DFQATT, CDR2 SNEGSKA (reference sequence). With 3 bases removed from V and 5 bases from J, the gap between germline ends came to 16 bases. CDR3 length: 14 residues. Here the CDR3 DNA reads TGCAGTGCTAGTATAGCCACAGGGAGTACTGAAGCTTTCTTT. It translates to CSASIATGSTEAFF.

The chain combines TRBV5-1 with TRBJ2-5; TRBD2 is a possible D gene (7 bases). The CDR3 is made up of 15 amino acids. The germline V and J ends were trimmed by 0 bases and 4 bases, with 13 bases remaining between them. Germline V gives CDR1 SGHRS, CDR2 YFSETQ. The CDR3, as DNA: TGCGCCAGCAGCTTGGTGGGGGGGGGCCCAGAGACCCAGTACTTC. The encoded protein is CASSLVGGGPETQYF.

The CDR3 nucleotides read TGTGCCAGCAGTGGGACAGGGACCTCCTACGAGCAGTACTTC. Its translation is CASSGTGTSYEQYF. This rearrangement joins TRBV2 to TRBJ2-7; 8 nucleotides match TRBD1. Per the germline V gene, CDR1 is SNHLY and CDR2 is FYNNEI. The J segment lost 0 bases and the V segment lost 4 bases, leaving 2 bases of the junction unmatched. The CDR3 contains 14 residues.